These 2 T cell receptor beta chains were all obtained from the same sample, sequenced in a study of T cell responses to AZD1222 COVID-19 vaccine. Clones were sequenced by immunoSEQ multiplex PCR, and TCRdb holds only the in-frame ones, with some missing. The table lists 95,000 to 150,000 clones, about 85% of them singletons. The starting material was peripheral blood, obtained on day 0 of AZD1222 vaccination. Receptor source: an adult in good health.

This chain connects TRBV19 to TRBJ1-3; D uncertain. The germline V and J ends were trimmed by 3 bases and 0 bases, with 9 bases remaining between them. The CDR3 is 15 residues long. Germline assignment: CDR1 LNHDA and CDR2 SQIVND (reference sequence). CDR3 sequence: CASSISAISGNTIYF. DNA of the CDR3: TGTGCCAGTAGTATCTCTGCGATCTCTGGAAACACCATATATTTT.

The chain uses TRBV4-1 and TRBJ1-3; possible D gene TRBD1, 5 bases. Germline loops: CDR1 MGHRA, CDR2 YSYEKL. Trimming took off 0 bases at V and 0 bases at J, with 9 bases between the two ends. The CDR3 extends over 16 amino acids. Here the CDR3 reads CASSQDMGVSGNTIYF. The CDR3 DNA reads as TGCGCCAGCAGCCAAGATATGGGGGTCTCTGGAAACACCATATATTTT.